Detailed here is one T cell receptor (beta chain). Its antigen remains unknown. Treatment: approximately 11-day PBMC culture with coronavirus spike peptide pools or control peptides (ViraFEST assay). The source of the sample is a study of vaccination and CD4 T cells after COVID-19. In the study overall: The interval from dose two to post-vaccine sampling had a median of about 66 days, and it ranged from 14 to 241. As control conditions, cultures were given either a CEFX pool serving as positive control, an HIV-1 Nef pool, or no peptide at all.

The assay that was used to sequence DNA from cultured CD4+ T cells was the Oncomine TCR Beta short-read assay. MiXCR was run by TCRdb on the PCR reads, yielding one entry per CDR3 protein. The table records about 8,500 distinct CDR3 sequences, approximately 50% of them present only once. Regarding the study as a whole: Convalescent patients' vaccine-specific clones were spike mono-reactive in 304 of 307 cases.

The germline CDR1 and CDR2 sequences are LGHNA and YNFKEQ. Trimming shortened V by 4 bases and J by 5 bases, and 16 bases separated the two germline ends. This CDR3 has 15 amino acids. The chain couples TRBV4-2 to TRBJ2-3; possibly TRBD1 for D (6 bases). What was sequenced was CD4+ T cells from blood, cultured in vitro. The TCR comes from a human donor who had recovered from COVID-19. The CDR3 nucleotides are TGTGCCAGCAGCCTGGCCGGCCCCAGGGGAGATACGCAGTATTTT. Protein: CASSLAGPRGDTQYF.